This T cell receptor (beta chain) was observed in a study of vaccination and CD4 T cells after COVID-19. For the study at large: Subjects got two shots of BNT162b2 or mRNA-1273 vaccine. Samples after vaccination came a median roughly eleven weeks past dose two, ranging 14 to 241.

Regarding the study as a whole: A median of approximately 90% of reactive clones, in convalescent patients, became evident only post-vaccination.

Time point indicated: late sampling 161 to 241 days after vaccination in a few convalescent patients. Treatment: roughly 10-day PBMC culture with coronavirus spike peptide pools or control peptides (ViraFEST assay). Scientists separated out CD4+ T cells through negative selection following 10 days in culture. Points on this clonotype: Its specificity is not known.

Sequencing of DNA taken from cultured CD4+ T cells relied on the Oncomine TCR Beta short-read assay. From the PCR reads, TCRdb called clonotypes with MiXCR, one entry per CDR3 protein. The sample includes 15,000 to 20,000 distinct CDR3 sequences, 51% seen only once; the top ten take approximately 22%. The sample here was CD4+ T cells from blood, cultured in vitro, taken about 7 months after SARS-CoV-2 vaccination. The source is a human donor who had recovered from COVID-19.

CDR3: CASSTTSMRAETQYF. The CDR3 nucleotides read TGTGCCAGCAGTACTACTAGCATGAGGGCGGAGACCCAGTACTTC. The chain uses TRBV12-3 or TRBV12-4 and TRBJ2-5, with a weak D call TRBD2 (6 bases). Trimming stripped 5 bases from V and 5 bases from J, with 18 bases between. The CDR3 length is 15 residues.